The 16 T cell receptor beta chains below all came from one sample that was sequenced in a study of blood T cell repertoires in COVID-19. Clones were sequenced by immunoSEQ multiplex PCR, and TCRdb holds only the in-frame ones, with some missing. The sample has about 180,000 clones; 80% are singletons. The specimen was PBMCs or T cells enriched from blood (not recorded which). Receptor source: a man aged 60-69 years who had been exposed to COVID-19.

The CDR3 DNA is TGTGCCAGCACCCGCCAACCTAGGGACAATTCCTACAATGAGCAGTTCTTC. This sequence encodes CASTRQPRDNSYNEQFF. The chain has TRBV7-9 and TRBJ2-1; maybe TRBD1 (6 bases). Germline CDR1 is SEHNR and CDR2 is FQNEAQ (reference sequence). The V and J ends lost 7 bases and 1 base respectively, with 20 bases between them. CDR3 length equals 17 residues.

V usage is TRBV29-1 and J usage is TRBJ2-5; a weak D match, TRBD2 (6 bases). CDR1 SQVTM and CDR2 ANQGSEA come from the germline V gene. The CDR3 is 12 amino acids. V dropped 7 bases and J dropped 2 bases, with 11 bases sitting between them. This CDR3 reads CSARAGQETQYF. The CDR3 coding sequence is TGCAGCGCAAGGGCGGGGCAAGAGACCCAGTACTTC.

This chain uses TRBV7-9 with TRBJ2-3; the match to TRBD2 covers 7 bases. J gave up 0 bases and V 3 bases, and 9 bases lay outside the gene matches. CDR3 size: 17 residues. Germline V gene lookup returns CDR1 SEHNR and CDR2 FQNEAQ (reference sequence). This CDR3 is CASSFLPSGVSTDTQYF. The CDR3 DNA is TGTGCCAGCAGCTTCCTACCTAGCGGAGTAAGCACAGATACGCAGTATTTT.

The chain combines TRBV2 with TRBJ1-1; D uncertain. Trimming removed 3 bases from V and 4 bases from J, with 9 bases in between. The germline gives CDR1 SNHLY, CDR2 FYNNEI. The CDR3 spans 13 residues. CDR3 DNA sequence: TGTGCCAGCAGTGACGGGGTGGGCACTGAAGCTTTCTTT. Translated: CASSDGVGTEAFF.

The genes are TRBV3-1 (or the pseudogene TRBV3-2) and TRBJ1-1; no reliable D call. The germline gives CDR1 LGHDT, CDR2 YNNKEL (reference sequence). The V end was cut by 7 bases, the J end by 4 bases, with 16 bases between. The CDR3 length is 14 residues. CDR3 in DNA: TGTGCCAGCACGGCCAGCCCGGGAGGCACTGAAGCTTTCTTT. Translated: CASTASPGGTEAFF.

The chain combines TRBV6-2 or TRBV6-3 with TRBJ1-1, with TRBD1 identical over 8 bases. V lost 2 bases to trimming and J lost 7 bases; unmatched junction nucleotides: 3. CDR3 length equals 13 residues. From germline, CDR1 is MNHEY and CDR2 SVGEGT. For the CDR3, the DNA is TGTGCCAGCAGTTACGGGACAGGCAGTGAAGCTTTCTTT. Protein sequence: CASSYGTGSEAFF.

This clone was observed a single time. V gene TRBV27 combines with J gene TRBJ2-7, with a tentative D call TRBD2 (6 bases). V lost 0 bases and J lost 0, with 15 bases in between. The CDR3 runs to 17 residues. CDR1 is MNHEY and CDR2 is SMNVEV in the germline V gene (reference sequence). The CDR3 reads CASSLSRGWPSSYEQYF. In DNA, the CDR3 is TGTGCCAGCAGTTTATCGCGGGGCTGGCCGAGCTCCTACGAGCAGTACTTC.

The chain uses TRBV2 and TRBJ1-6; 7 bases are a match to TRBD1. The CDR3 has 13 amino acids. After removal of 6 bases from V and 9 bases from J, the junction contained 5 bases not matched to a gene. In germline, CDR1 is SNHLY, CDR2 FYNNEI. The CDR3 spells CASSQGDRSPLHF. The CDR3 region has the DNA TGTGCCAGCAGCCAGGGGGATCGTTCACCCCTCCACTTT.

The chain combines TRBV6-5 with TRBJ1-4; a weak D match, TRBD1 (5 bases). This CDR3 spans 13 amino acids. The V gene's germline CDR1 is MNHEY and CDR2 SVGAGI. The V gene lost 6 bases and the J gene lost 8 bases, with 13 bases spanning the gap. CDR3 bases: TGTGCCAGCAGCCTAGGGGTGAGGGAAAAACTGTTTTTT. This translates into CASSLGVREKLFF.

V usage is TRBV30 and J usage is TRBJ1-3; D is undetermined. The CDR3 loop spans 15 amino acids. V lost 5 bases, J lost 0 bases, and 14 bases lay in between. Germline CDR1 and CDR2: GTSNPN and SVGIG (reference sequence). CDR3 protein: CAWGSDTRSGNTIYF. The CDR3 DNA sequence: TGTGCCTGGGGTTCTGACACTCGCTCTGGAAACACCATATATTTT.

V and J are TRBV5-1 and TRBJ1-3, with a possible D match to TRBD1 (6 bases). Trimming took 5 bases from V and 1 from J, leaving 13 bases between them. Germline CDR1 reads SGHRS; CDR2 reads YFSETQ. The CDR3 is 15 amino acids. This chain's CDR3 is CASSSTGYSGNTIYF. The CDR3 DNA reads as TGCGCCAGCAGTTCAACAGGGTATTCTGGAAACACCATATATTTT.

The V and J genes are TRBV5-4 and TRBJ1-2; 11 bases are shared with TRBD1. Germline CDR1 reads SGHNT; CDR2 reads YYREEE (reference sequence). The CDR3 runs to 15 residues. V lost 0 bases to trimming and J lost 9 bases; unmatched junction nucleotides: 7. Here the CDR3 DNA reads TGTGCCAGCAGCTTGGCCGGGACAGGGGGAGTTAGCTACACCTTC. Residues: CASSLAGTGGVSYTF.

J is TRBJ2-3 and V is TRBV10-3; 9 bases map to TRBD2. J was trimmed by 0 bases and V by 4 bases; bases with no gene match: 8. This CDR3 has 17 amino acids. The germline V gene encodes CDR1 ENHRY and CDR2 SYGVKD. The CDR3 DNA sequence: TGTGCCATCAGTGCTCTAGCGGGGCGGGCGAGCACAGATACGCAGTATTTT. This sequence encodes CAISALAGRASTDTQYF.

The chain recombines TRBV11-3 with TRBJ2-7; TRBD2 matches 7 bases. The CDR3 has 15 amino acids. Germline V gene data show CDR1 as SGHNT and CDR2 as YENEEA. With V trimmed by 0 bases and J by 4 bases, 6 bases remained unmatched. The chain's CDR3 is CASSLEAGDRYEQYF. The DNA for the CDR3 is TGTGCCAGCAGCTTAGAGGCGGGAGATAGATACGAGCAGTACTTC.

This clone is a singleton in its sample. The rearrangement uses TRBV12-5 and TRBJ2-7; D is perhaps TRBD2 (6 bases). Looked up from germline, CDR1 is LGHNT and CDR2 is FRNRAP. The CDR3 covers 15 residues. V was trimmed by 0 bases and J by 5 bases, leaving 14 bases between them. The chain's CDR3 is CASGLVHGSQHEQYF. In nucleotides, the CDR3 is TGTGCTAGTGGTTTGGTACACGGGAGTCAACACGAGCAGTACTTC. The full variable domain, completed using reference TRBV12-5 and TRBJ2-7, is DARVTQTPRHKVTEMGQEVTMRCQPILGHNTVFWYRQTMMQGLELLAYFRNRAPLDDSGMPKDRFSAEMPDATLATLKIQPSEPRDSAVYFCASGLVHGSQHEQYFGPGTRLTVT.

CDR3 protein: CASSSGLAGVETQYF. CDR3 DNA: TGTGCCAGCAGCTCCGGACTAGCGGGAGTCGAGACCCAGTACTTC. The chain is built from TRBV5-4 and TRBJ2-5; 13 bases fit TRBD2. This CDR3 is 15 amino acids long. The V and J ends lost 3 bases and 5 bases, in that order; junction bases with no gene match: 4. Germline CDR1 SGHNT, CDR2 YYREEE (reference sequence).